This entry is about one T cell receptor beta chain. Its target is not known. This entry is derived from a study of T cell responses to AZD1222 COVID-19 vaccine. General study findings and limits: The sample set comprised mostly white British donors with more females, and clonal diversity was possibly underestimated.

Repertoires were generated with immunoSEQ multiplex PCR, while TCRdb's copy carries only in-frame clones and drops some. The sample consists of 88,000 or so clones, around 90% of them appearing once. The sample consisted of peripheral blood, taken on day 0 of AZD1222 vaccination. This receptor was identified in an adult in good health.

The CDR3 bases are TGTGCCAGTAGCCCTCCCCCCGACAGGAACACTGAAGCTTTCTTT. Protein: CASSPPPDRNTEAFF. The chain uses TRBV19 and TRBJ1-1; the D gene is possibly TRBD1 (5 bases). V dropped 6 bases and J dropped 1 base, with 15 bases sitting between them. Germline values: CDR1 LNHDA, CDR2 SQIVND (reference sequence). The CDR3 has 15 residues.